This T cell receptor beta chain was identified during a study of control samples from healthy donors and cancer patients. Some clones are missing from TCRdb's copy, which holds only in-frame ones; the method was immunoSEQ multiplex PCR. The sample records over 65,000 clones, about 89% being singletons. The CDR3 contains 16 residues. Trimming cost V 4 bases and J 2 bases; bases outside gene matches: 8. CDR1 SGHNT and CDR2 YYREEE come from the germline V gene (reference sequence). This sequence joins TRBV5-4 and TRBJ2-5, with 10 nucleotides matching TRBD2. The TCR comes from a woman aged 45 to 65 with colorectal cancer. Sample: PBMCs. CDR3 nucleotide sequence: TGTGCCAGCAGCCTGGGGCCTAGCGGGGGACAAGAGACCCAGTACTTC. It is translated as CASSLGPSGGQETQYF.